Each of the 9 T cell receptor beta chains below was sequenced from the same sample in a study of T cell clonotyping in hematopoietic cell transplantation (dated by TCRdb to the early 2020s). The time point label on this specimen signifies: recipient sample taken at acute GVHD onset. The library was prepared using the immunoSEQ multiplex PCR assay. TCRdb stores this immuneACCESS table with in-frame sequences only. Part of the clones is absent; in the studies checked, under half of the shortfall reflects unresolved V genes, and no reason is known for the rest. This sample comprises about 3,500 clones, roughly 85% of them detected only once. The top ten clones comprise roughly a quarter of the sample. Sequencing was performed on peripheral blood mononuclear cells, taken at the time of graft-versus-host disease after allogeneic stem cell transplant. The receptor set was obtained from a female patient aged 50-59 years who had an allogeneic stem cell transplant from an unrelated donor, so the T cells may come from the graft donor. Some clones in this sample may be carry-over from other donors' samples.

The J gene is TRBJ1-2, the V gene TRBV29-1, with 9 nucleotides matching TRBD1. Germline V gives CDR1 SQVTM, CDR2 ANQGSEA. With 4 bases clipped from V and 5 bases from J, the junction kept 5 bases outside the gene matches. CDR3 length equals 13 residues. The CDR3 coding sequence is TGCAGCGTTGTGGGACAGGGCAAGTATGGCTACACCTTC. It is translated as CSVVGQGKYGYTF.

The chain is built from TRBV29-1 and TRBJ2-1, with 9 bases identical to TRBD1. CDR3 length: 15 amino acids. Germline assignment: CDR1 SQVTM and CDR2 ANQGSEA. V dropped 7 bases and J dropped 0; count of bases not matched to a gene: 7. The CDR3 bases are TGCAGCGGGGGGACAGGGATCGTCTCCTACAATGAGCAGTTCTTC. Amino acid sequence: CSGGTGIVSYNEQFF.

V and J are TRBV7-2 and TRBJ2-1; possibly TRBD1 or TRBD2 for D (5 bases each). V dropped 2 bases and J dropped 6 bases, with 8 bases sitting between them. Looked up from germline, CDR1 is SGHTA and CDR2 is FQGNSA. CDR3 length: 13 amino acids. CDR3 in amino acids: CASSLQGRNEQFF. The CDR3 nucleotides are TGTGCCAGCAGCTTACAGGGACGCAATGAGCAGTTCTTC.

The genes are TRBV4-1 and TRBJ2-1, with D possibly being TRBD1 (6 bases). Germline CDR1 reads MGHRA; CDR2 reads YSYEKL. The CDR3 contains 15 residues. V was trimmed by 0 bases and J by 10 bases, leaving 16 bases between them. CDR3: CASSQDRGTPLEQFF. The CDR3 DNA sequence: TGCGCCAGCAGCCAAGATCGTGGGACACCTCTGGAGCAGTTCTTC.

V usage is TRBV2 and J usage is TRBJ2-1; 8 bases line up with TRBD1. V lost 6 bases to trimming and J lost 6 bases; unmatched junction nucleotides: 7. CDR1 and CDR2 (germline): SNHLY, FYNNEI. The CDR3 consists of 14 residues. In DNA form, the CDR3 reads TGTGCCAGCAGCCCGACAGGGGCGGTCAATGAGCAGTTCTTC. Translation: CASSPTGAVNEQFF. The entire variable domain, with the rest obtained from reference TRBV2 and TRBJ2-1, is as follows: EPEVTQTPSHQVTQMGQEVILRCVPISNHLYFYWYRQILGQKVEFLVSFYNNEISEKSEIFDDQFSVERPDGSNFTLKIRSTKLEDSAMYFCASSPTGAVNEQFFGPGTRLTVL.

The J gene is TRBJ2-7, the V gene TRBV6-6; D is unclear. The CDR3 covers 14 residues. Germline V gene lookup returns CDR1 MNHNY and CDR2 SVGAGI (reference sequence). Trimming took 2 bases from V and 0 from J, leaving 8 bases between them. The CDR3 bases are TGTGCCAGCAGTTACCCGGAAAGCTCCTACGAGCAGTACTTC. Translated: CASSYPESSYEQYF.

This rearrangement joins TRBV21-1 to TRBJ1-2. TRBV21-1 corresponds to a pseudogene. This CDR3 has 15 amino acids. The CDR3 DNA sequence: TGTGCCAGCAGCATTTCCGGGTTCTCGAAGTATGGCTACACCTTC. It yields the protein CASSISGFSKYGYTF.

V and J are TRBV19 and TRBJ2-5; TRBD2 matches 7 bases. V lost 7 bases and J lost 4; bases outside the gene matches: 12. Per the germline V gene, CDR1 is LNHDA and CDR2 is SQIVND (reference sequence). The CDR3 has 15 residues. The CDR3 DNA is TGTGCCAGTAAGGGCGGGGGATTCTGGGGAGAGACCCAGTACTTC. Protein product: CASKGGGFWGETQYF.

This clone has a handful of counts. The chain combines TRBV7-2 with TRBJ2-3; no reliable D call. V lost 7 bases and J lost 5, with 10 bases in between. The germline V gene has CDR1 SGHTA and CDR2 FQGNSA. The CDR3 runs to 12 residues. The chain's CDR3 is CASTSSRDTQYF. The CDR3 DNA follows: TGTGCCAGCACCTCCTCACGAGATACGCAGTATTTT.